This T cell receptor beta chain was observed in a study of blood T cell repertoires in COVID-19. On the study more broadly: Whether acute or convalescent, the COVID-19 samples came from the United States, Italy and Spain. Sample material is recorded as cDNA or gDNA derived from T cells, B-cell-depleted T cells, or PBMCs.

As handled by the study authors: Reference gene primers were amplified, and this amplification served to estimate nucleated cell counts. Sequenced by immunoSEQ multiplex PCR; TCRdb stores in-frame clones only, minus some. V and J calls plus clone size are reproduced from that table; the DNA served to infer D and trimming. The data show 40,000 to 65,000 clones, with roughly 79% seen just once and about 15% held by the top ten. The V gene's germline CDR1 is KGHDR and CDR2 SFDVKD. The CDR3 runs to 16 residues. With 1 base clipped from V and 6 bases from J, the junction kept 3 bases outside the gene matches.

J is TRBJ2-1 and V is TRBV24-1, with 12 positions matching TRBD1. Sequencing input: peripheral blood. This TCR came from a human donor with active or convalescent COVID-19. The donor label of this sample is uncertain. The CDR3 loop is CATSDFGDRGLNEQFF. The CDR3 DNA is TGTGCCACCAGTGATTTTGGGGACAGGGGGCTCAATGAGCAGTTCTTC.